These 13 T cell receptor beta chains were sequenced from one sample in a study of blood T cell repertoires in COVID-19. Sequencing was performed with immunoSEQ multiplex PCR; in TCRdb, only in-frame clones are kept and a portion is missing. In the table there are 200,000 to 250,000 clones, 75% to 90% of which are singletons. Sequenced material: peripheral blood. These receptors were collected from a woman aged 70-85 years with active or convalescent COVID-19.

This chain joins TRBV6-5 and TRBJ2-7; 8 positions match TRBD1. This CDR3 has 15 residues. Germline V gene lookup returns CDR1 MNHEY and CDR2 SVGAGI. Trimming at V came to 4 bases and at J to 2 bases, leaving 7 bases not matched to a gene. CDR3 coding DNA: TGTGCCAGCAGTTTCCAGGGGGCCCCACCCTACGAGCAGTACTTC. Residues: CASSFQGAPPYEQYF.

The gene calls are TRBV10-3 and TRBJ1-2; 10 nucleotides agree with TRBD1. The CDR3 covers 15 residues. Germline loops: CDR1 ENHRY, CDR2 SYGVKD. V lost 3 bases to trimming and J lost 6 bases; unmatched junction nucleotides: 7. CDR3 in amino acids: CAISDTGQGLDGYTF. CDR3 nucleotides: TGTGCCATCAGTGACACGGGACAGGGGTTGGATGGCTACACCTTC.

V gene TRBV5-1 combines with J gene TRBJ2-2; a possible D gene is TRBD1 (6 bases). Germline CDR1 and CDR2: SGHRS and YFSETQ. This CDR3 is built from 13 residues. Trimming took 4 bases from V and 4 from J, leaving 8 bases between them. CDR3 region: CASSPGVTGELFF. In DNA form, the CDR3 reads TGCGCCAGCAGCCCAGGGGTCACCGGGGAGCTGTTTTTT.

This clone was seen a few times. The V and J genes are TRBV2 and TRBJ2-3; 8 bases map to TRBD1. The V segment lost 10 bases and the J segment 10 bases; nucleotides outside the gene matches: 16. The V gene's germline CDR1 is SNHLY and CDR2 FYNNEI. This CDR3 has 14 residues. CDR3 protein: CATRPGTGSDPQYF. The CDR3 coding sequence is TGTGCCACTCGACCCGGGACAGGATCCGATCCGCAGTATTTT.

The gene calls are TRBV11-1 and TRBJ1-1; D unclear. V was cut by 2 bases and J by 4 bases, with 5 bases left in between. In germline, CDR1 is SGHAT, CDR2 FQDESV (reference sequence). The CDR3 loop spans 12 amino acids. CDR3 bases: TGTGCCAGCAGCTTAATCGGCACTGAAGCTTTCTTT. Its translation is CASSLIGTEAFF.

The chain combines TRBV7-2 with TRBJ2-3, with D maybe TRBD2 (6 bases). V gave up 2 bases and J gave up 0 bases, with 9 bases separating them. CDR1 and CDR2 from the germline V gene are SGHTA and FQGNSA. CDR3 length equals 15 residues. The CDR3 sequence: CASSLPGVSTDTQYF. CDR3 DNA: TGTGCCAGCAGCTTACCGGGGGTGAGCACAGATACGCAGTATTTT.

The J gene is TRBJ2-3, the V gene TRBV9, with 15 bases lining up with TRBD2. V was clipped by 4 bases and J by 5 bases; unmatched bases: 5. Germline V gene data show CDR1 as SGDLS and CDR2 as YYNGEE. The CDR3 has 16 amino acids. This chain's CDR3 is CASSKTGLAGGDTQYF. In nucleotides, the CDR3 is TGTGCCAGCAGCAAAACGGGACTAGCGGGAGGAGATACGCAGTATTTT. Supplemented by reference TRBV9 and TRBJ2-3, the full variable domain reads DSGVTQTPKHLITATGQRVTLRCSPRSGDLSVYWYQQSLDQGLQFLIQYYNGEERAKGNILERFSAQQFPDLHSELNLSSLELGDSALYFCASSKTGLAGGDTQYFGPGTRLTVL.

The chain recombines TRBV30 with TRBJ1-1; the match to TRBD1 covers 8 bases. The germline V gene has CDR1 GTSNPN and CDR2 SVGIG (reference sequence). This CDR3 has 14 residues. V shed 5 bases, J shed 0 bases, and the junction held 5 bases outside the gene matches. The CDR3 DNA reads as TGTGCCTGGGAACAGGGGGGACTGAACACTGAAGCTTTCTTT. Residues: CAWEQGGLNTEAFF. Together with reference TRBV30 and TRBJ1-1, the CDR3 gives the full variable domain: SQTIHQWPATLVQPVGSPLSLECTVEGTSNPNLYWYRQAAGRGLQLLFYSVGIGQISSEVPQNLSASRPQDRQFILSSKKLLLSDSGFYLCAWEQGGLNTEAFFGQGTRLTVV.

The chain recombines TRBV7-8 with TRBJ2-3; TRBD1 matches 8 bases. After removal of 1 base from V and 4 bases from J, the junction contained 4 bases not matched to a gene. The CDR3 has 15 residues. Per germline, CDR1 SGHVS and CDR2 FQNEAQ. The CDR3 loop reads CASSLGQGAADTQYF. CDR3 DNA: TGTGCCAGCAGCTTAGGTCAGGGGGCCGCAGATACGCAGTATTTT.

The CDR3 nucleotides are TGTGCCAGTAGTACCCTGACAGGGCTTGGCACAGATACGCAGTATTTT. Amino acids: CASSTLTGLGTDTQYF. The chain uses TRBV19 and TRBJ2-3, with 7 positions matching TRBD1. Losses at the gene ends were 4 bases for V and 1 base for J; bases not matched to a gene: 8. This CDR3 spans 16 amino acids. Germline V gene data show CDR1 as LNHDA and CDR2 as SQIVND (reference sequence).

V gene TRBV5-1 combines with J gene TRBJ1-2; 9 nucleotides line up with TRBD1. Germline-derived CDR1 and CDR2 are SGHRS and YFSETQ. The CDR3 is 16 residues long. V lost 4 bases and J lost 6; bases outside the gene matches: 13. CDR3 bases: TGCGCCAGCAGCACAGGACAGGGGTGGCCGAGGGATGGCTACACCTTC. This gives the protein CASSTGQGWPRDGYTF.

This chain links TRBV5-1 with TRBJ2-4; perhaps TRBD2 as D (6 bases). Germline V gives CDR1 SGHRS, CDR2 YFSETQ. V was cut by 4 bases and J by 11 bases, with 19 bases left in between. The CDR3 extends over 14 amino acids. The chain's CDR3 is CASSVDGSTDLQYF. The DNA of the CDR3 is TGCGCCAGCAGCGTAGACGGGAGCACAGACCTTCAGTACTTC.

The rearrangement uses TRBV6-5 and TRBJ1-5, with D maybe TRBD1 (5 bases). Looked up from germline, CDR1 is MNHEY and CDR2 is SVGAGI. Trimming left V 0 bases short and J 5 bases short, with 11 bases between. CDR3 length equals 15 residues. CDR3 nucleotide sequence: TGTGCCAGCAGTTACTCCCAAGGGGCAGATCAGCCCCAGCATTTT. This gives the protein CASSYSQGADQPQHF.